This T cell receptor beta chain was sequenced during a study of CD8+ T cells in alopecia areata. Noted treatment: oral pan-JAK inhibitor, 5-10 mg twice daily. This clone came up once. RNA extraction and reverse transcription yielded cDNA as sequencing template. TCRdb's copy holds only in-frame clones and misses some; the assay was immunoSEQ multiplex PCR. The table lists some 42,000 clones, around 90% of them singletons. The input for sequencing was CD8+ T cells sorted from blood, taken at week 24, from a patient treated with tofacitinib. The source is a human donor with alopecia areata.

CDR3 amino acids: CASSLVESRLYEQYF. The DNA of the CDR3 is TGTGCCAGCAGCTTAGTAGAATCCCGGCTCTACGAGCAGTACTTC. The chain has TRBV7-9 and TRBJ2-7; the D is unclear. Germline values: CDR1 SEHNR, CDR2 FQNEAQ (reference sequence). The length of the CDR3 is 15 residues. V lost 1 base to trimming and J lost 3 bases, with 13 bases between them.